These 15 T cell receptor beta chains were all obtained from the same sample, sequenced in a study of beta chain features in type 1 diabetes. No antigen has been assigned to these receptors. Points from the study as a whole: Moderately but significantly shorter TCRB CDR3s were found in Type 1 diabetes patients in all four CD4+ subsets.

The authors reverse transcribed all of the isolated RNA, so sequencing captured expressed TCRB transcripts. The data were produced by immunoSEQ multiplex PCR, yet TCRdb's version contains in-frame clones alone and is incomplete. The sample has tens of thousands of clones; roughly 49% are singletons. What was sequenced was central memory CD4+ T cells from blood. The source of these receptors is a man aged 25-45 years with type 1 diabetes.

This clone has more than one count but fewer than ten. The chain employs TRBV30 and TRBJ2-5; TRBD1 is a possible D gene (6 bases). This CDR3 comprises 14 residues. V was cut by 0 bases and J by 6 bases, with 14 bases left in between. The germline CDR1 and CDR2 sequences are GTSNPN and SVGIG (reference sequence). For the CDR3, the DNA is TGTGCCTGGAGTGTCTCAGGGGCTCGGAAGACCCAGTACTTC. This encodes CAWSVSGARKTQYF.

The chain couples TRBV7-2 to TRBJ2-3; TRBD2 matches 9 bases. The germline V gene encodes CDR1 SGHTA and CDR2 FQGNSA. Germline trimming cut 1 base from V and 5 bases from J; bases unmatched to any gene: 7. The CDR3 covers 16 residues. The CDR3 DNA sequence: TGTGCCAGCAGCTTAGGGGCGGGAGGGCGTGGAGATACGCAGTATTTT. Translating it yields CASSLGAGGRGDTQYF.

A few counts support this clone. V gene TRBV4-1 combines with J gene TRBJ2-3; 9 nucleotides align to TRBD2. CDR1 and CDR2 (germline): MGHRA, YSYEKL. The CDR3 length is 14 residues. Trimming took 6 bases from V and 2 from J; bases not matched to a gene: 3. This CDR3 reads CASRRLADTDTQYF. CDR3 nucleotide sequence: TGCGCCAGCAGACGACTAGCGGACACAGATACGCAGTATTTT.

The DNA of the CDR3 is TGTGCCAGCAGTGAGGCGACAAGAGGAAACACCATATATTTT. Protein: CASSEATRGNTIYF. The chain is built from TRBV6-1 and TRBJ1-3, with no clear D. In germline, CDR1 is MNHNS, CDR2 SASEGT. V was pared by 3 bases and J by 4 bases, with 10 bases between. The CDR3 has 14 residues.

The chain combines TRBV7-2 with TRBJ2-2; a weak D match, TRBD2 (7 bases). The CDR3 has 15 residues. V lost 9 bases to trimming and J lost 2 bases, with 16 bases between them. The germline CDR1 and CDR2 sequences are SGHTA and FQGNSA. CDR3 sequence: CASRIGGANTGELFF. The DNA of the CDR3 is TGTGCCAGTCGCATAGGGGGGGCTAACACCGGGGAGCTGTTTTTT.

The chain links TRBV5-1 to TRBJ1-4; D remains unclear. The CDR3 totals 14 residues. V was shortened by 1 base and J by 4 bases, with 8 bases between the two germline ends. The germline gives CDR1 SGHRS, CDR2 YFSETQ. The CDR3 DNA is TGCGCCAGCAGCTTGAACAGCATTAATGAAAAACTGTTTTTT. Its translation: CASSLNSINEKLFF. The complete variable domain, with remaining parts taken from reference TRBV5-1 and TRBJ1-4, reads KAGVTQTPRYLIKTRGQQVTLSCSPISGHRSVSWYQQTPGQGLQFLFEYFSETQRNKGNFPGRFSGRQFSNSRSEMNVSTLELGDSALYLCASSLNSINEKLFFGSGTQLSVL.

The chain carries TRBV6-1 and TRBJ2-5; 9 nucleotides match TRBD1. Germline V gene lookup returns CDR1 MNHNS and CDR2 SASEGT. This CDR3 comprises 14 residues. The ends lost 6 bases at V and 4 bases at J; junction bases unmatched: 6. In nucleotides, the CDR3 is TGTGCCAGCAGGGATAGACAGGGGGGAGAGACCCAGTACTTC. This gives the protein CASRDRQGGETQYF.

The rearrangement joins TRBV2 to TRBJ2-3; D possibly corresponds to TRBD1 (6 bases). This CDR3 contains 12 residues. Trimming stripped 4 bases from V and 9 bases from J, with 11 bases between. The germline CDR1 and CDR2 sequences are SNHLY and FYNNEI. CDR3 region: CASSGQANTQYF. Written as DNA, the CDR3 is TGTGCCAGCAGTGGACAGGCCAACACGCAGTATTTT. Complete variable domain (other parts from reference TRBV2 and TRBJ2-3): EPEVTQTPSHQVTQMGQEVILRCVPISNHLYFYWYRQILGQKVEFLVSFYNNEISEKSEIFDDQFSVERPDGSNFTLKIRSTKLEDSAMYFCASSGQANTQYFGPGTRLTVL.

The rearrangement uses TRBV30 and TRBJ1-3, with a weak D call TRBD1 (6 bases). V lost 4 bases, J lost 0 bases, and 19 bases lay in between. CDR3 length: 17 amino acids. The germline gives CDR1 GTSNPN, CDR2 SVGIG (reference sequence). The CDR3 DNA reads as TGTGCCTGGAAAGCAGACTGGACAGAAGTCTCTGGAAACACCATATATTTT. Translation: CAWKADWTEVSGNTIYF.

The chain is built from TRBV5-1 and TRBJ1-5; 10 bases map to TRBD1. The J segment lost 7 bases and the V segment lost 9 bases, leaving 13 bases of the junction unmatched. CDR1 SGHRS and CDR2 YFSETQ come from the germline V gene. The CDR3 consists of 15 residues. The CDR3 is CATTEGTGAEQPQHF. The CDR3 DNA is TGCGCCACCACTGAGGGGACAGGGGCCGAGCAGCCCCAGCATTTT.

Only one count was recorded for this clone. The V gene is TRBV9, the J gene TRBJ2-5, with 9 bases identical to TRBD1. Gene TRBJ2-7 matches the end of the DNA better, so the J call may be wrong. The germline V gene encodes CDR1 SGDLS and CDR2 YYNGEE. The CDR3 length is 15 residues. The CDR3 DNA follows: TGTGCCAGCAGCGCCAGCGGGACAGGGTTGTACGAGCAGTACTTC. This codes for CASSASGTGLYEQYF.

The chain combines TRBV2 with TRBJ1-5; 7 bases are shared with TRBD1. V shed 5 bases, J shed 5 bases, and the junction held 6 bases outside the gene matches. CDR3 length equals 14 residues. From germline, CDR1 is SNHLY and CDR2 FYNNEI. The CDR3 sequence is CASSWTGFDQPQHF. As DNA, the CDR3 is TGTGCCAGCAGTTGGACAGGTTTCGATCAGCCCCAGCATTTT.

This clone turned up a few times. This chain connects TRBV5-1 to TRBJ2-2; TRBD1 might be the D (6 bases). The ends were cut back, 3 bases at V and 5 bases at J, with 17 bases in the middle. The CDR3 runs to 16 residues. The germline gives CDR1 SGHRS, CDR2 YFSETQ. Written as DNA, the CDR3 is TGCGCCAGCAGCTCCTCCGGGACAAGGGGAACCGGGGAGCTGTTTTTT. It is translated as CASSSSGTRGTGELFF.

This chain joins TRBV30 and TRBJ1-1, with a weak D call TRBD1 (6 bases). There are 13 residues in the CDR3. Trimming pared 4 bases from V and 3 bases from J, leaving 12 bases between. Germline loops: CDR1 GTSNPN, CDR2 SVGIG (reference sequence). CDR3 DNA sequence: TGTGCCTGGACACAGGGACGGGACACTGAAGCTTTCTTT. This sequence encodes CAWTQGRDTEAFF.

The chain has TRBV7-8 and TRBJ2-1; D gene ambiguous. V shed 4 bases and J shed 3 bases, with 4 bases lying between them. Germline values: CDR1 SGHVS, CDR2 FQNEAQ. The CDR3 covers 12 residues. In nucleotides, the CDR3 is TGTGCCAGCAGCTCGGGCTACAATGAGCAGTTCTTC. Translating it yields CASSSGYNEQFF.